These 3 T cell receptor beta chains originate from one sample sequenced in a study of OX40 agonist ivuxolimab in advanced cancers. The library was produced with the immunoSEQ multiplex PCR assay. The clones in this table, taken by TCRdb from immuneACCESS, are in-frame only. Not every clone is retained; where verified, under half of the shortfall comes from an unresolved V gene, and the cause of the rest is unknown. The sample table contains about 48,000 clones; only one count was recorded for about 83% of them. The ten most abundant clones make up roughly 1.2% of the sample. Sample: CD4+ or CD8+ T cells sorted from blood, taken in a trial of the OX40 agonist ivuxolimab. These receptors were collected from an adult with an advanced solid tumor such as melanoma, head and neck, liver or kidney cancer.

This rearrangement joins TRBV5-1 to TRBJ2-7; D is unclear. The germline V gene has CDR1 SGHRS and CDR2 YFSETQ. Trimming pared 0 bases from V and 6 bases from J, leaving 13 bases between. There are 14 residues in the CDR3. Here the CDR3 reads CASSLAGLSGEQYF. The CDR3 coding sequence is TGCGCCAGCAGCTTGGCTGGTTTGTCAGGCGAGCAGTACTTC.

The sample holds one count of this clone. The rearrangement links TRBV7-8 to TRBJ2-1; the D is unclear. Per germline, CDR1 SGHVS and CDR2 FQNEAQ. The CDR3 extends over 16 amino acids. Trimming removed 2 bases from V and 3 bases from J, with 14 bases in between. The DNA of the CDR3 is TGTGCCAGCAGCTTATCCCCTCCCCGAAACTACAATGAGCAGTTCTTC. Protein product: CASSLSPPRNYNEQFF.

The CDR3 spells CASSSGQGFYNSPLHF. DNA for the CDR3: TGTGCCAGCAGCTCCGGACAGGGTTTTTATAATTCACCCCTCCACTTT. This chain joins TRBV7-9 and TRBJ1-6, with 8 bases aligning to TRBD1. The CDR3 sequence is 16 residues long. After removal of 4 bases from V and 4 bases from J, the junction contained 6 bases not matched to a gene. In germline, CDR1 is SEHNR, CDR2 FQNEAQ (reference sequence).